This T cell receptor (beta chain) was sequenced during a study of beta chain features in type 1 diabetes (dated by TCRdb to between 2018 and 2020). Regarding the research as a whole: No differences in mean age, gender distribution, total cell number or subset yield were found between patients and healthy donors. A total of 90 million to 120 million sorted cells were examined across all samples, and a strong correlation was observed between cell number per subset and RNA yield. In the study, recently diagnosed type 1 diabetes patients and matched healthy donors were compared on the TCRB repertoires of their sorted circulating CD4+ T cell subsets. Regulatory and stem cell-like memory subsets were obtained from only 8 patients and about 8 healthy donors, while naive and central memory subsets were obtained from all 28 donors. Overall study results and their limits: PCR might favor shorter templates, but patient and control samples were amplified and corrected together, so any skew would affect both groups equally. Patients with type 1 diabetes made fewer insertions and deleted more nucleotides at VDJ recombination sites, implying thymic rearrangement abnormalities. Because cDNA was sequenced instead of genomic DNA, activated cells with high expression could be over-represented, although the groups did not differ in activation or CD3 levels. Naive, central memory and regulatory TCRB repertoires appeared to be more similar among patients than among healthy donors. Because the HLA sub-analyses included only small numbers of individuals, any influence of HLA type on TCRB rearrangement was left unresolved. A moderate but significant shortening of TCRB CDR3 length was observed in type 1 diabetes patients in all four CD4+ subsets.

CDR1 and CDR2, per the germline V gene (reference sequence), are SEHNR and FQNEAQ. The CDR3 covers 12 residues, taking in both the cysteine and the phenylalanine. The CDR3 DNA has 36 bases and is translated from base 1. Trimming takes 1 base off V and 15 bases off J; junction bases not matched to a gene: 4. Each donor gave one peripheral blood draw, roughly 0.11 L on average, collected into heparinised tubes. Naive, central memory, regulatory and stem cell-like memory CD4+ T cells were sorted on a BD FACSAria II using a panel including CD45RO, CCR7, CD25, CD127, CD95 and CD27. All sorted populations exceeded 95% purity. PBMCs were isolated immediately by Lymphoprep density gradient centrifugation and stained directly without culture. To minimize batch effects, samples were stained and sorted in pairs, one healthy donor with one patient per experiment. All of the isolated RNA was reverse transcribed with the High Capacity cDNA Reverse Transcription Kit, so expressed TCRB transcripts were sequenced. Deep immunoSEQ sequencing was performed on naive, central memory and regulatory T cell samples, with an average of approximately 4 million total reads per sample. Sorted cells were lysed in RLT buffer, and RNA was extracted using DNase-treated RNeasy Micro or Mini kits according to cell number. To prevent cross-contamination, each cell subset was processed individually, whereas patient and healthy donor samples were processed jointly. The immunoSEQ multiplex PCR was used to amplify TCRB sequences from cDNA, generating 87-bp fragments that spanned the CDR3 region. Amplicons were sequenced on the Illumina HiSeq platform. In the authors' own workflow: PCR bias was corrected computationally using synthetic template baselines, and reads within Hamming distance 2 were collapsed, with unmergeable singletons discarded. Reads were aligned against IMGT so that V, D and J genes, CDR3 length and insertions or deletions at six rearrangement sites could be assigned. Within each subset, clonotype counts were normalized to sorted cell number, and only after that were true diversity and Gini coefficients computed with the tcR R package. The overlap coefficient, calculated on TCRB nucleotide sequences, was used to quantify repertoire sharing. As a proxy for the pre-selection repertoire, out-of-frame TCRB sequences from naive cells were analyzed. Not all clones reach the TCRdb copy of this immuneACCESS table, which keeps in-frame sequences only. Checked studies attribute under half of the gap to unresolved V genes and leave the rest unexplained. V and J calls plus clone size are reproduced from that table; the DNA served to infer D and trimming. The sample table records around 430,000 clones; approximately 28% of these occur just once. 0.05% to 0.065% of the sample comes from the top ten.

As for this clone: Its cognate antigen has yet to be identified. There are no base qualities to consult, and no much larger clone falls within one base.

Sequencing was performed on naive CD4+ T cells from blood. The sample's cell subset or site label, in plain terms: true naive CD4+ T cells. The receptor chain draws on TRBV7-9 and TRBJ2-1; 9 central bases correspond to TRBD1. The clonotype was recovered from a man in his late teens or twenties in good health. The encoded CDR3 is CASSLVGQGGFF. The DNA reads TGTGCCAGCAGCTTAGTGGGACAGGGAGGGTTCTTC.